Detailed here is one T cell receptor (beta chain). Antigen unknown. The sample originates from a study of regulatory T cells in long-lasting Graves disease. About the study: Over 5 years of antithyroid drugs with positive TSH receptor antibodies was taken to mean persistent Graves' disease.

Indicated time point: persistent/refractory GD, antithyroid drugs over 5 years with positive TRAb. The TCR library was prepared using RNA isolated from PBMCs. It was by American Thyroid Association guidelines that Graves' disease was diagnosed. Arm-PCR of CDR3 regions with iRepertoire HTBI primers generated TCR beta libraries. TCRdb reprocessed the multiplex PCR reads with MiXCR, giving one entry per CDR3 protein. The sample holds approximately 360,000 distinct CDR3 sequences; 23% are singletons and the top ten take approximately 28%. Whole-study findings and limits: With persistent disease, TRBV28, TRBJ1-2 and TRBJ2-5 were the favored segments. Graves' patients with persistent disease showed TCR diversity lower than patients newly diagnosed.

V shed 6 bases and J shed 5 bases, with 14 bases lying between them. The length of the CDR3 is 13 residues. Germline CDR1 reads SEHNR; CDR2 reads FQNEAQ (reference sequence). The V call is TRBV7-9, the J call TRBJ2-7, with a weak D call TRBD1 (6 bases). The TCR originated in a woman aged 40-49 years with Graves disease. This sample comprised peripheral blood mononuclear cells (PBMCs), obtained when the disease was refractory, from a patient treated with antithyroid drugs. The CDR3 region has the DNA TGTGCCAGCAGATCAGGGGAATGGCACGAGCAGTACTTC. Translation: CASRSGEWHEQYF.